These 9 T cell receptor beta chains were sequenced from one sample in a study of blood T cell repertoires in COVID-19. Clones were sequenced by immunoSEQ multiplex PCR, and TCRdb holds only the in-frame ones, with some missing. The sample has more than 95,000 clones; just over 85% are singletons. The sample consisted of peripheral blood. The receptors come from a woman aged 60 to 75 in a cohort sampled during active or convalescent COVID-19.

The V call is TRBV27, the J call TRBJ1-2, with TRBD1 as a possible D gene (5 bases). V was pared by 11 bases and J by 6 bases, with 25 bases between. In germline, CDR1 is MNHEY, CDR2 SMNVEV (reference sequence). CDR3 length: 15 amino acids. The CDR3 loop reads CASDLGAGGQHGYTF. DNA of the CDR3: TGTGCCTCCGACTTAGGGGCGGGAGGGCAGCATGGCTACACCTTC.

This chain links TRBV4-1 with TRBJ2-5; 8 positions match TRBD2. Germline V CDR1 and CDR2: MGHRA, YSYEKL. V dropped 1 base and J dropped 4; count of bases not matched to a gene: 11. CDR3 size: 17 residues. In nucleotides, the CDR3 is TGCGCCAGCAGCCAAGCCGGGGCGAGCGGGGGAACAGAGACCCAGTACTTC. Its translation is CASSQAGASGGTETQYF.

This chain connects TRBV5-3 to TRBJ2-3; D is unresolved. TRBV5-3 is designated an ORF whose function remains uncertain. V dropped 3 bases and J dropped 5 bases, with 7 bases sitting between them. The CDR3 runs 12 residues. The CDR3 DNA follows: TGTGCCAGAAGCTCCCGGAGAGATACGCAGTATTTT. Translating it yields CARSSRRDTQYF.

The genes are TRBV3-1 (or the pseudogene TRBV3-2) and TRBJ2-1, with D perhaps TRBD2 (6 bases). The CDR3 runs 13 residues. In germline, CDR1 is LGHDT, CDR2 YNNKEL (reference sequence). Trimming took 1 base from V and 14 from J, leaving 15 bases between them. CDR3 sequence reads: CASSQGRREDKFF. The CDR3 DNA reads TGTGCCAGCAGCCAAGGTCGAAGGGAGGATAAGTTCTTC.

The rearrangement joins TRBV6-5 to TRBJ2-2; D is perhaps TRBD1 (5 bases). V lost 6 bases to trimming and J lost 1 base, with 9 bases between them. Germline CDR1 MNHEY, CDR2 SVGAGI. The CDR3 runs to 14 residues. The CDR3 region has the DNA TGTGCCAGCAGCCTTGGACAGAACACCGGGGAGCTGTTTTTT. Residues: CASSLGQNTGELFF.

This CDR3 reads CASSLVSGRGYNEQFF. The CDR3 DNA reads as TGCGCCAGCAGCTTGGTGAGCGGGAGAGGTTACAATGAGCAGTTCTTC. This chain connects TRBV5-1 to TRBJ2-1; 8 bases fit TRBD2. The CDR3 has 16 residues. The J segment lost 4 bases and the V segment lost 0 bases, leaving 6 bases of the junction unmatched. Germline CDR1 reads SGHRS; CDR2 reads YFSETQ.

The gene calls are TRBV7-8 and TRBJ2-3; 14 positions match TRBD2. Per germline, CDR1 SGHVS and CDR2 FQNEAQ. This CDR3 has 17 residues. V was clipped by 5 bases and J by 4 bases; unmatched bases: 8. For the CDR3, the DNA is TGTGCCAGCAGCAGAAGGGGGACTAGCGGGAGTGCAGATACGCAGTATTTT. This encodes CASSRRGTSGSADTQYF.

This rearrangement joins TRBV19 to TRBJ2-1; 14 nucleotides line up with TRBD2. V gave up 5 bases and J gave up 2 bases; unmatched junction bases: 11. Germline V gene sequence: CDR1 LNHDA, CDR2 SQIVND (reference sequence). The length of the CDR3 is 19 residues. The CDR3 is CASSSRLAGGPGAYNEQFF. CDR3 in DNA: TGTGCCAGTAGTTCCCGACTAGCGGGAGGGCCGGGAGCCTACAATGAGCAGTTCTTC.

In this sample, this clone turned up once. The chain is built from TRBV19 and TRBJ1-2; 10 bases agree with TRBD1. The CDR3 runs 14 residues. Germline CDR1 reads LNHDA; CDR2 reads SQIVND (reference sequence). With 7 bases clipped from V and 6 bases from J, the junction kept 8 bases outside the gene matches. For the CDR3, the DNA is TGTGCCAGTACCGTGGACAGGGGGAGGAATGGCTACACCTTC. It is translated as CASTVDRGRNGYTF.